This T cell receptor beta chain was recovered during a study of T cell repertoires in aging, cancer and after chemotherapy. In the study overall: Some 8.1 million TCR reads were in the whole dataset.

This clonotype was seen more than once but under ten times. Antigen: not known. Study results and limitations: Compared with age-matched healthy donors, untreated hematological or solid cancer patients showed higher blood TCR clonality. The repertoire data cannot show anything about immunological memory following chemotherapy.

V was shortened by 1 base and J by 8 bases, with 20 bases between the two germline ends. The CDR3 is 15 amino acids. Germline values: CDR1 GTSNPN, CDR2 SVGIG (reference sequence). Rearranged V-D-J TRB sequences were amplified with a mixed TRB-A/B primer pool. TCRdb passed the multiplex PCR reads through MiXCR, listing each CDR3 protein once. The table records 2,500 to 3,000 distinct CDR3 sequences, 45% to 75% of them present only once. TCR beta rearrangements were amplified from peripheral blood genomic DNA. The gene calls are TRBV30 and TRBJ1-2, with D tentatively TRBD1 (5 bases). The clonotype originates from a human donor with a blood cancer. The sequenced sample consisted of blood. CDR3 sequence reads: CAWSGLGDPSWGYTF. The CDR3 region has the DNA TGTGCCTGGAGTGGACTTGGGGACCCATCGTGGGGCTACACCTTC.